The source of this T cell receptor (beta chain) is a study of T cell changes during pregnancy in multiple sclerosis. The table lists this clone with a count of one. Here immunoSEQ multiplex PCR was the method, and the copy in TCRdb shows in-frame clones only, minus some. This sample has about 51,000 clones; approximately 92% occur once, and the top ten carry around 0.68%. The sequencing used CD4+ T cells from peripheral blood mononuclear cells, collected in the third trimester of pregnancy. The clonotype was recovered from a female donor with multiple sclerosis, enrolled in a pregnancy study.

As DNA, the CDR3 is TGTGCCAGCAGCTTGTATCAGGGCTCCACCGGGGAGCTGTTTTTT. Its protein product is CASSLYQGSTGELFF. This chain links TRBV5-5 with TRBJ2-2; TRBD1 might be the D (5 bases). The CDR3 is 15 amino acids. Trimming pared 1 base from V and 4 bases from J, leaving 11 bases between. Germline CDR1 SGHKS, CDR2 YYEKEE (reference sequence).